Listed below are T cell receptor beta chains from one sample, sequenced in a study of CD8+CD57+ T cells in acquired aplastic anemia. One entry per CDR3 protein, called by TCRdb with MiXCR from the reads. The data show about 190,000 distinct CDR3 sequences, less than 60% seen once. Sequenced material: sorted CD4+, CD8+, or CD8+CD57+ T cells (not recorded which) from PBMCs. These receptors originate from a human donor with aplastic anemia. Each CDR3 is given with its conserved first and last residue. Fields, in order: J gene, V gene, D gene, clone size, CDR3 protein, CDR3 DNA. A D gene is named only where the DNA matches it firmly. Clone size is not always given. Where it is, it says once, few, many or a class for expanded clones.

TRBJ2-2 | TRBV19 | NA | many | CASTNRAGGTGELFF | TGTGCCAGTACAAACAGGGCCGGTGGCACCGGGGAGCTGTTTTTT
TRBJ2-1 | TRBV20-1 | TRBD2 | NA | CSASRLASSYNEQFF | TGCAGTGCTTCCCGACTAGCCAGCTCCTACAATGAGCAGTTCTTC
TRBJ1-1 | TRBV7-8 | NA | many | CASSLSENTEAFF | TGTGCCAGCAGCTTATCGGAGAACACTGAAGCTTTCTTT
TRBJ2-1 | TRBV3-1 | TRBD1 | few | CASSPWTGGSYNEQFF | TGTGCCAGCAGCCCATGGACAGGGGGCTCCTACAATGAGCAGTTCTTC
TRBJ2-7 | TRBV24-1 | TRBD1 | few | CATSEYRGYEQYF | TGTGCCACCAGTGAGTACAGGGGCTACGAGCAGTACTTC
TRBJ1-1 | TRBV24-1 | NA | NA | CATSGGHTNAEALF | TGTGCCACCAGTGGGGGACACACTAACGCTGAAGCTCTCTTT
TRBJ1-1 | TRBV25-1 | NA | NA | CASSELGGEANTEAFF | TGTGCCAGCAGTGAATTGGGGGGCGAGGCGAACACTGAAGCTTTCTTT
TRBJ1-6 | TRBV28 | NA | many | CASGGQSPLHF | TGTGCCAGCGGGGGTCAGTCACCCCTCCACTTT
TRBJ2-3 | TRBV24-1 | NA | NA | CATASRIYTDTQYF | TGTGCCACCGCCTCTAGGATATACACAGATACGCAGTATTTT
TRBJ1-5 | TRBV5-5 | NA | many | CASSLSWSQPQHF | TGTGCCAGCAGCTTATCGTGGAGTCAGCCCCAGCATTTT
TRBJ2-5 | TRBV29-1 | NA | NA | CSVEHLGETQYF | TGCAGCGTTGAACACCTCGGCGAGACCCAGTACTTC
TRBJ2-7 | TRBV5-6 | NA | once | CASSLEQGRTYEQYF | TGTGCCAGCAGCTTGGAGCAGGGACGGACCTACGAGCAGTACTTC
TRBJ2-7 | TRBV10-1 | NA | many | CASSPERAPYEQYF | TGCGCCAGCAGCCCCGAGCGGGCGCCCTACGAGCAGTACTTC
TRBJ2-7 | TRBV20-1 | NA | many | CSARGDGVHSYEQYF | TGCAGTGCTAGGGGTGACGGGGTCCACTCCTACGAGCAGTACTTC
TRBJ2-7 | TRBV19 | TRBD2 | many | CASSAPGLARYEQYF | TGTGCCAGTAGTGCTCCGGGACTAGCGCGTTACGAGCAGTACTTC
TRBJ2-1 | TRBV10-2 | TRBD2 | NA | CASRAPGTSGGSIQFF | TGCGCCAGCAGGGCCCCCGGGACTAGCGGGGGGAGTATTCAGTTCTTC
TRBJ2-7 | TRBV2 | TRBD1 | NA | CASRTGQQLSIYEQYF | TGTGCCAGCAGGACAGGGCAACAACTTTCCATCTACGAGCAGTACTTC
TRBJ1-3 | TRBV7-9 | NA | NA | CASSLGGPAGNTIYF | TGTGCCAGCAGCTTAGGGGGTCCGGCTGGAAACACCATATATTTT
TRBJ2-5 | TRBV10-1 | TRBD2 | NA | CASISATPGLPVQETQYF | TGCGCCAGCATTTCCGCAACACCGGGACTACCCGTCCAAGAGACCCAGTACTTC
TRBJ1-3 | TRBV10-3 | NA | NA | CAIRQGGGSGNTIYF | TGTGCCATCAGGCAGGGTGGAGGATCTGGAAACACCATATATTTT
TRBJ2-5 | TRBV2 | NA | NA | CASTYLGTREETQYF | TGTGCCAGCACTTACCTCGGGACGCGCGAAGAGACCCAGTACTTC
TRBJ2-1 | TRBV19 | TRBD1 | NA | CASRTGTGVYNEQFF | TGTGCCAGTAGGACCGGGACAGGGGTCTACAATGAGCAGTTCTTC
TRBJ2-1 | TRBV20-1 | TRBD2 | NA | CSATLAGGTNEQFF | TGCAGTGCTACCTTAGCGGGAGGAACCAATGAGCAGTTCTTC
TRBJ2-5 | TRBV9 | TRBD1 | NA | CASSVGTGVQETQYF | TGTGCCAGCAGCGTAGGGACAGGGGTTCAAGAGACCCAGTACTTC
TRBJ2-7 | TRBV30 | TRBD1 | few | CAWVDRGRAYEQYF | TGTGCCTGGGTTGACAGGGGGCGCGCCTACGAGCAGTACTTC
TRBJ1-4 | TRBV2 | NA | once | CASSENSRGLNEKLFF | TGTGCCAGCAGTGAGAACAGCCGGGGGCTCAATGAAAAACTGTTTTTT
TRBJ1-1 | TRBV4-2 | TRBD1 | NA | CASSPTGTGNIGEAFF | TGTGCCAGCAGCCCAACCGGGACAGGGAATATCGGTGAAGCTTTCTTT
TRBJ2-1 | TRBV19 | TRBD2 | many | CASGQTSGTSYNEQFF | TGTGCCAGTGGACAGACTAGCGGGACTTCCTACAATGAGCAGTTCTTC
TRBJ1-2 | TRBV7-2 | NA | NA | CASSLVNSNYGYTF | TGTGCCAGCAGCTTAGTTAACAGTAACTATGGCTACACCTTC
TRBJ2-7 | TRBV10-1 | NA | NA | CASSESAGDSSYAQYF | TGCGCCAGCAGTGAGTCGGCAGGGGATAGCTCCTACGCGCAGTACTTC
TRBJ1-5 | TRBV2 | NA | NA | CASSEEGRVSQPQHF | TGTGCCAGCAGTGAAGAGGGCAGGGTAAGTCAGCCCCAGCATTTT
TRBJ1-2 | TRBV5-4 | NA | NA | CASSLLQANYGCTF | TGTGCCAGCAGCTTGTTGCAGGCTAACTATGGCTGCACCTTC
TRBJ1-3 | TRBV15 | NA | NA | CATSRGLAGEGNTIYF | TGTGCCACCAGCAGAGGTTTAGCAGGGGAGGGAAACACCATATATTTT
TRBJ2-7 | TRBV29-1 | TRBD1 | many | CSVEGGGQGYEQYF | TGCAGCGTTGAAGGTGGGGGACAGGGCTACGAGCAGTACTTC
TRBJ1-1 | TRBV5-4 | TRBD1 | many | CASSFRTGAGTEAFF | TGTGCCAGCAGCTTTCGGACAGGGGCGGGCACTGAAGCTTTCTTT
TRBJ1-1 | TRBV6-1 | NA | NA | CASSVPSPRQDVNTEAFF | TGTGCCAGCAGTGTGCCTTCCCCACGACAGGACGTGAACACTGAAGCCTTCTTT
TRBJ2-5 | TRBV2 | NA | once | CASAGSYQETQYF | TGTGCCAGCGCCGGGAGCTACCAAGAGACCCAGTACTTC
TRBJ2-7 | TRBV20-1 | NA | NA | CSVIVNDYEQYF | TGCAGTGTGATCGTTAACGACTACGAGCAGTACTTC
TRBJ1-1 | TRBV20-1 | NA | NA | CSARGQGRSEAFF | TGCAGTGCTAGGGGTCAGGGTAGGTCTGAAGCTTTCTTT
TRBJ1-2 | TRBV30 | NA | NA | CAWMNRGTGSYGYTF | TGTGCCTGGATGAATAGAGGGACGGGTTCCTATGGCTACACCTTC
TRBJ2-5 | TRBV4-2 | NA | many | CASSQGARETQYF | TGTGCCAGCAGCCAAGGTGCTCGGGAGACCCAGTACTTC
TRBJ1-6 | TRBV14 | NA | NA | CPLSLMVGSPLHF | TGCCCACTAAGTTTGATGGTGGGTTCACCCCTCCACTTT
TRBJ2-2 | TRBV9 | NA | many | CASSGVTYGELFF | TGTGCCAGCAGCGGTGTAACATACGGGGAGCTGTTTTTT
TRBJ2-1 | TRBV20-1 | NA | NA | CSARGVRRGPYNEQFF | TGCAGTGCTAGAGGTGTACGGCGGGGCCCCTACAATGAGCAGTTCTTC
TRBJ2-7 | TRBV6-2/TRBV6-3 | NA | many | CASSYDSTYEQYF | TGTGCCAGCAGTTACGATAGCACCTACGAGCAGTACTTC
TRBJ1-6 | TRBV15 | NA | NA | CATSRESSYNSPLHF | TGTGCCACCAGCAGAGAATCCTCCTATAATTCACCCCTCCACTTT
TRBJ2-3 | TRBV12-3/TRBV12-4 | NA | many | CASSFETDTQYF | TGTGCCAGCAGTTTTGAGACAGATACGCAGTATTTT
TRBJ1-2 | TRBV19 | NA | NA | CASQRRATNYGYTF | TGTGCCAGTCAAAGGAGGGCTACTAACTATGGCTACACCTTC
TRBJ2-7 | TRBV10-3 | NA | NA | CAIRQDSYEQYF | TGTGCCATCAGACAGGATTCCTACGAGCAGTACTTC
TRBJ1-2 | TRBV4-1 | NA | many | CASSQDPPGYGYTF | TGCGCCAGCAGCCAAGATCCTCCAGGGTATGGCTACACCTTC
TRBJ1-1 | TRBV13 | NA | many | CASSLRQNTEAFF | TGTGCCAGCAGCTTACGGCAGAACACTGAAGCTTTCTTT
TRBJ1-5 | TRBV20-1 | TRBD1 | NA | CSARGQGSQPQHF | TGCAGTGCTAGAGGACAGGGAAGTCAGCCCCAGCATTTT
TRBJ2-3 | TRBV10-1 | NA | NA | CASSEGPERLTDTQYF | TGCGCCAGCAGTGAAGGGCCGGAGAGGTTGACAGATACGCAGTATTTT
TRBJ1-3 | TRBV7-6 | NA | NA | CASSSRGVHNRGNTIYF | TGTGCCAGCAGCTCTAGAGGGGTCCACAATCGGGGAAACACCATATATTTT
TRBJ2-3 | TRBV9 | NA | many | CASSVLSVTDTQYF | TGTGCCAGCAGCGTGTTAAGCGTCACAGATACGCAGTATTTT
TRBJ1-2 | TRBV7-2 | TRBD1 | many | CASSFPGTGDGYTF | TGTGCCAGCAGCTTTCCCGGGACAGGGGACGGCTACACCTTC
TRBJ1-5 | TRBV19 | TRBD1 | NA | CASSTRRDRGSGQPQHF | TGTGCCAGTAGTACCCGCCGGGACAGGGGGTCCGGTCAGCCCCAGCATTTT
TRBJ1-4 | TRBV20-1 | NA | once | CSARPARAEKLFF | TGCAGTGCTAGACCCGCTAGGGCGGAAAAACTGTTTTTT
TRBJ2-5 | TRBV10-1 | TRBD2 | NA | CASSVLAGNQETQYF | TGCGCCAGTTCTGTCCTAGCGGGGAACCAAGAGACCCAGTACTTC